Listed below are T cell receptor beta chains from one sample, sequenced in a study of beta chain features in type 1 diabetes. Clones were read by immunoSEQ multiplex PCR, and TCRdb kept only the in-frame ones, dropping some. The sample has 620,000 or so clones; 15% to 19% are singletons. The sample comprised naive CD4+ T cells from blood. The receptor source for this set is a young man in good health. Each CDR3 is given without its conserved first and last residue.

J: TRBJ1-2; length: 11; V: TRBV28; CDR3: ASSFGQDYGYT
J: TRBJ2-1; length: 11; V: TRBV9; CDR3: ASSVANGNEQF
J: TRBJ2-3; length: 10; V: TRBV5-6; CDR3: ASSSTTDTQY
J: TRBJ1-6; length: 13; V: TRBV7-2; CDR3: ASSFRTGYNSPLH
J: TRBJ2-7; length: 10; V: TRBV28; CDR3: ASRDSNYEQY
J: TRBJ2-5; length: 13; V: TRBV6-1; CDR3: ASSARQGLQETQY
J: TRBJ1-1; length: 11; V: TRBV29-1; CDR3: SVEAGPNTEAF
J: TRBJ2-2; length: 14; V: TRBV4-1; CDR3: ASSQVPGAETGELF
J: TRBJ1-1; length: 15; V: TRBV28; CDR3: ASSSWDRGSLNTEAF
J: TRBJ1-4; length: 13; V: TRBV4-1; CDR3: ASSLSPSPNEKLF
J: TRBJ1-2; length: 11; V: TRBV5-1; CDR3: ASTAVGHAGYT
J: TRBJ2-1; length: 15; V: TRBV15; CDR3: ATSSRTQGASYNEQF
J: TRBJ2-3; length: 16; V: TRBV7-2; CDR3: ASSSRTSGGAGADTQY
J: TRBJ2-1; length: 12; V: TRBV5-1; CDR3: ASRGAGSYNEQF
J: TRBJ2-1; length: 15; V: TRBV9; CDR3: ASSVSPQRGGPNEQF
J: TRBJ1-2; length: 15; V: TRBV12-5; CDR3: ASGLVLTRGDPYGYT
J: TRBJ2-5; length: 11; V: TRBV7-2; CDR3: ASSSYRKETQY
J: TRBJ2-5; length: 11; V: TRBV11-2; CDR3: ASSRTGKVNQY
J: TRBJ2-1; length: 16; V: TRBV6-4; CDR3: ASSDLPRTGSSYNEQF
J: TRBJ2-1; length: 14; V: TRBV5-4; CDR3: ASSAMTVSGGNEQF
J: TRBJ1-1; length: 14; V: TRBV4-1; CDR3: ASSRQGGFLSTEAF
J: TRBJ2-5; length: 11; V: TRBV19; CDR3: ASSFGSRETQY
J: TRBJ2-1; length: 10; V: TRBV5-4; CDR3: AIPGAYNEQF